Listed here is a single T cell receptor beta chain. The data were obtained in a study of blood T cell repertoires in COVID-19. Study as a whole: Two negative PCRs, clearance, or symptom resolution characterized the recovered Cohort 3 donors.

Authors' methods: The authors estimated nucleated cell counts from reference gene primer amplification. The table came from immunoSEQ multiplex PCR; TCRdb's copy has only in-frame clones and leaves some out. The D gene and trimming were derived from the DNA, and the V and J assignments and clone size from that table. The repertoire holds 300,000 to 450,000 clones, with over 75% as singletons. The CDR3 is made up of 14 amino acids. Per germline, CDR1 WNHNN and CDR2 SYGVQD (reference sequence). The V end was cut by 0 bases, the J end by 2 bases, with 8 bases between. All enrollees were roughly 18 to 89 years old and from approximately 24 US areas.

Sequenced material: PBMCs or T cells enriched from blood (not recorded which). The gene calls are TRBV10-1 and TRBJ2-7, with D hard to call. This TCR came from a man in his forties or fifties in a cohort exposed to, infected with or recovered from COVID-19 (not recorded which). The CDR3 DNA reads TGCGCCAGCAGTGAGTCCCCCTCGGCCTACGAGCAGTACTTC. It is translated as CASSESPSAYEQYF.